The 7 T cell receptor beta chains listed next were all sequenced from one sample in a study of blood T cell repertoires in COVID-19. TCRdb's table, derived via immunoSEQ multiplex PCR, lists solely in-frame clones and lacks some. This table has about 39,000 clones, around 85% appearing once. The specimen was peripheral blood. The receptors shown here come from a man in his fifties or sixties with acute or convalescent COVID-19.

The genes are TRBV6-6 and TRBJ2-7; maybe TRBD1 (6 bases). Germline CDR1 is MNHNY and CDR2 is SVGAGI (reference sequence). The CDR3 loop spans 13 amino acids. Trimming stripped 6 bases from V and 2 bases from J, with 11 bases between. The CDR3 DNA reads TGTGCCAGCAGAGAACAGGGAACCTACGAGCAGTACTTC. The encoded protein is CASREQGTYEQYF.

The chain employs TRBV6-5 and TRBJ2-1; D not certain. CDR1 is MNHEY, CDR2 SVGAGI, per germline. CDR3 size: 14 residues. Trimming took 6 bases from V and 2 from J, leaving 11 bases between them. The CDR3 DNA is TGTGCCAGCAGGGCTGAACAACCCTACAATGAGCAGTTCTTC. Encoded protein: CASRAEQPYNEQFF.

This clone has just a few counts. This chain's CDR3 is CASSSTGPLDEQYF. CDR3 DNA sequence: TGTGCCAGCAGCTCAACAGGCCCTTTGGACGAGCAGTACTTC. V and J are TRBV5-6 and TRBJ2-7, with D maybe TRBD1 (5 bases). The CDR3 runs 14 residues. Deletions cut 3 bases from V and 5 bases from J, with 15 bases between. Germline CDR1 reads SGHDT; CDR2 reads YYEEEE.

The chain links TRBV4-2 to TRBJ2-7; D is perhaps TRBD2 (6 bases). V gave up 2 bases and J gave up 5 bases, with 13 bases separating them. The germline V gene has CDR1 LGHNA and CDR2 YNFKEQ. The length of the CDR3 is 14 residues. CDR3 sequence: CASSQSGVIHEQYF. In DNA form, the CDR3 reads TGTGCCAGCAGCCAATCGGGGGTAATCCACGAGCAGTACTTC.

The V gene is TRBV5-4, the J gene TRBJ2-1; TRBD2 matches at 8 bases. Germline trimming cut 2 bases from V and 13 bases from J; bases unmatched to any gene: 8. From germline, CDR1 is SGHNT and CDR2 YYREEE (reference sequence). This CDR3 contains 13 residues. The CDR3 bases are TGTGCCAGCAGCTTCCCGCAAGCGGGAGAACAGTTCTTC. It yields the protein CASSFPQAGEQFF.

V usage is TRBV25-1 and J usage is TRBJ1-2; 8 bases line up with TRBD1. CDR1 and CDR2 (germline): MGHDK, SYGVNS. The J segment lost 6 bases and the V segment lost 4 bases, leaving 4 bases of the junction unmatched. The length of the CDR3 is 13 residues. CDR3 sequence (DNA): TGTGCCAGCAGTGCACAGGGGGGGGATGGCTACACCTTC. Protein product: CASSAQGGDGYTF.

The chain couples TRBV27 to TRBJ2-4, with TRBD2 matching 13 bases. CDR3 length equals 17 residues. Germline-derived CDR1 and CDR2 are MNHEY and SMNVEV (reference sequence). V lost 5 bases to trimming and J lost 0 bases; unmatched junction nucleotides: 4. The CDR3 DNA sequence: TGTGCCAGCAGTAGGGGACTAGCGGGATTAGCCAAAAACATTCAGTACTTC. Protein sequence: CASSRGLAGLAKNIQYF.